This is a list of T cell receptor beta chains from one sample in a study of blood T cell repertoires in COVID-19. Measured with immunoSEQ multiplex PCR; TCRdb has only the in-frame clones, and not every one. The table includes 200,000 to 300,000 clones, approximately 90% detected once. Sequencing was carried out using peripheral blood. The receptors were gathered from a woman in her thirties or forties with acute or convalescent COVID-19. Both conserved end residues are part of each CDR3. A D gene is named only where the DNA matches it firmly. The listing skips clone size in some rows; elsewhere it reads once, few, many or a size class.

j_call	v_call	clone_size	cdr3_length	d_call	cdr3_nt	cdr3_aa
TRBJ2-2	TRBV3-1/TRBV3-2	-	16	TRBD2	TGTGCCAGCCGGTCTCCGGGACTAGGACCCGCCGGGGAGCTGTTTTTT	CASRSPGLGPAGELFF
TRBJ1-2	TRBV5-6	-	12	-	TGTGCCAGCAACACACAGGGCTATGGCTACACCTTC	CASNTQGYGYTF
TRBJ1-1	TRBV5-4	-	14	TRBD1	TGTGCCAGCAGCTTACGACAGGGGGCCATTGAAGCTTTCTTT	CASSLRQGAIEAFF
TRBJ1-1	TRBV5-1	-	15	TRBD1	TGCGCCAGCAGCTTAGAGACAGGGGGGAACACTGAAGCTTTCTTT	CASSLETGGNTEAFF
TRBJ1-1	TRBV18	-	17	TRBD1	TGTGCCAGCTCACCACCGAGGGGACAGGGGATGAACACTGAAGCTTTCTTT	CASSPPRGQGMNTEAFF
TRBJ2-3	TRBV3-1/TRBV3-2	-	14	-	TGTGCCAGTACTAGGAGAGGGAACACAGATACGCAGTATTTT	CASTRRGNTDTQYF
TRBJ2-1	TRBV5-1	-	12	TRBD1	TGCGCCAGCAGTGGACAGGGGAATGAGCAGTTCTTC	CASSGQGNEQFF
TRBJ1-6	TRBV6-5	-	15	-	TGTGCCAGCAGTTACACTCTTCCCCTTAATTCACCCCTCCACTTT	CASSYTLPLNSPLHF
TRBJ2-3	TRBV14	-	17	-	TGTGCCAGCAGCCTTCAACCTATCCAGCGAGGGTCAGATACGCAGTATTTT	CASSLQPIQRGSDTQYF
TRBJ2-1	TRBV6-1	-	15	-	TGTGCCAGCAGTGAAAACGGACACTCCTACAATGAGCAGTTCTTC	CASSENGHSYNEQFF
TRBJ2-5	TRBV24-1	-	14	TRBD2	TGTGCCACCAGTGATTCTGGGGGGGACGAGACCCAGTACTTC	CATSDSGGDETQYF
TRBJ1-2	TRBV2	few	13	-	TGTGCCAGCAGTGTACGGGGGGCTGGGGGCTACACCTTC	CASSVRGAGGYTF
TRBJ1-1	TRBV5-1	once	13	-	TGCGCCAGCAGCTTGGACCTAGTGACTGAAGCTTTCTTT	CASSLDLVTEAFF
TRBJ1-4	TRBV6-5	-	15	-	TGTGCCAGGATAATACGCGGGAGGGGATTTGGAAAACTGTTTTTT	CARIIRGRGFGKLFF
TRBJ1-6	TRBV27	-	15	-	TGTGCCAGCAGACCCGGACAGCAGTATAATTCACCCCTCCACTTT	CASRPGQQYNSPLHF
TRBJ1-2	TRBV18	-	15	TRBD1	TGTGCCAGCTCACCTGGACAGGGGGCTAACTATGGCTACACCTTC	CASSPGQGANYGYTF
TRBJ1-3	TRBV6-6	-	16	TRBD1	TGTGCCAGCAGGCCCCGTGGGACAGGATATGGAAACACCATATATTTT	CASRPRGTGYGNTIYF
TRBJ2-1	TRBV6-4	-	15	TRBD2	TGTGCCAGCAGTGTTGCTAGCGGGGAGTACAATGAGCAGTTCTTC	CASSVASGEYNEQFF
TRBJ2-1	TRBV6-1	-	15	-	TGTGCCAGCAGTGAACTCCAGGGAGGAATGAATGAGCAGTTCTTC	CASSELQGGMNEQFF
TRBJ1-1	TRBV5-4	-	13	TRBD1	TGTGCCAGCAGCGGAGACAGGGACACTGAAGCTTTCTTT	CASSGDRDTEAFF
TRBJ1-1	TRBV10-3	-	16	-	TGTGCCATCAGTGATCAATTTGGCGGCCGGAACACTGAAGCTTTCTTT	CAISDQFGGRNTEAFF
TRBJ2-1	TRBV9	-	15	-	TGTGCCAGCAGCGCCGGGTTCCGCTCCTACAATGAGCAGTTCTTC	CASSAGFRSYNEQFF
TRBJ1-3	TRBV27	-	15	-	TGTGCCAGCAGTTTATCAGGGGCGCCTGGAAACACCATATATTTT	CASSLSGAPGNTIYF
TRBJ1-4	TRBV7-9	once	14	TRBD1	TGTGCCAGCAGCTCGACAGGGGCTGGGGAAAAACTGTTTTTT	CASSSTGAGEKLFF
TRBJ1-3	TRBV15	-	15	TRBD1	TGTGCCACCAGCAGAGACAGGGGGCCTGGAAACACCATATATTTT	CATSRDRGPGNTIYF
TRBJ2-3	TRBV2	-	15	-	TGTGCCAGCAGAGAGATCTTAACAGGGTCGGATACGCAGTATTTT	CASREILTGSDTQYF
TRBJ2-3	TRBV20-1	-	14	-	TGCAGTGCTAGTGAAGGGAGTAGCACAGATACGCAGTATTTT	CSASEGSSTDTQYF
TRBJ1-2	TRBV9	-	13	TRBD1	TGTGCCAGCAGCGTATGGACAGGGTTCGGCTACACCTTC	CASSVWTGFGYTF
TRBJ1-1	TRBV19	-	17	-	TGTGCCAGTAGTCCTCAGGGGAGCATCCTCGGAAACACTGAAGCTTTCTTT	CASSPQGSILGNTEAFF
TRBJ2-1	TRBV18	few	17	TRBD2	TGTGCCAGCTCACCTCGTGGGACTAGCGGGCGGGGCAATGAGCAGTTCTTC	CASSPRGTSGRGNEQFF
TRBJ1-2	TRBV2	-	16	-	TGTGCCAGCAGTGACGGTTTCCGAGTAGCTAACTATGGCTACACCTTC	CASSDGFRVANYGYTF
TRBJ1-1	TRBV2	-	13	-	TGTGCCACTCCGGGACAAAGGAACACTGAAGCTTTCTTT	CATPGQRNTEAFF
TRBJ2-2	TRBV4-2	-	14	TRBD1	TGTGCCAGCACCCCAGGGGGCGGCACCGGGGAGCTGTTTTTT	CASTPGGGTGELFF
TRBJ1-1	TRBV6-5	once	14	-	TGTGCCAGCAGTTACGCAGGGTTTAACACTGAAGCTTTCTTT	CASSYAGFNTEAFF
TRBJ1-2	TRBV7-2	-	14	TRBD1	TGTGCCAGCAGCTTAGTTTCACAGGGGAGTGGCTACACCTTC	CASSLVSQGSGYTF
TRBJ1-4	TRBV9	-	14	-	TGTGCCAGCAGCGTAGGGGGACTTAATGAAAAACTGTTTTTT	CASSVGGLNEKLFF
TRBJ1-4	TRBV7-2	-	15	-	TGTGCCAGCAGCTTAGTAGCAGGGTTAAGTGAAAAACTGTTTTTT	CASSLVAGLSEKLFF
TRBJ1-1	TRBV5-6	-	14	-	TGTGCCAGCAGCTTGCCGGGAGGGTGGACTGAAGCTTTCTTT	CASSLPGGWTEAFF
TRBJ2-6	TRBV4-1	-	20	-	TGCGCCAGCAGCCAAGTAAGGACAGCTAGTTTCGGCTCTGGGGCCAACGTCCTGACTTTC	CASSQVRTASFGSGANVLTF
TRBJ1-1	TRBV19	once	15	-	TGTGCCAGTAGTACCCCTTGGGGGCAGAACACTGAAGCTTTCTTT	CASSTPWGQNTEAFF
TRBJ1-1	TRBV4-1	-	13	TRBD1	TGCGCCAGCAGCCACGGACAGGGGACTGAAGCTTTCTTT	CASSHGQGTEAFF
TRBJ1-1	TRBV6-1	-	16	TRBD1	TGTGCCAGCAGTGAAGCGCCTTACAGGGGGAACACTGAAGCTTTCTTT	CASSEAPYRGNTEAFF
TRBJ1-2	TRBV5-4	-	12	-	TGTGCCAGCAGCACCTGGGACAATGGCTACACCTTC	CASSTWDNGYTF
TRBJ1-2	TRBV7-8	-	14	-	TGTGCCAGCAGCCCCGTGGCGGAGAACTATGGCTACACCTTC	CASSPVAENYGYTF
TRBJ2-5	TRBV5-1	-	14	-	TGCGCCAGCAGCTTGGCCCGCGGCCCAGAGACCCAGTACTTC	CASSLARGPETQYF
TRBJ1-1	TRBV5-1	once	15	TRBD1	TGCGCCAGCAGCTTGAATCGGGACAGGCCCACTGAAGCTTTCTTT	CASSLNRDRPTEAFF
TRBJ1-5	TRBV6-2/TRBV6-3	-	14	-	TGTGCCAGCAGCTTCGGACTTAGCAATCAGCCCCAGCATTTT	CASSFGLSNQPQHF
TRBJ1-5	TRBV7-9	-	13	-	TGTGCCAGCAGTTGGGGACTCGATCAGCCCCAGCATTTT	CASSWGLDQPQHF
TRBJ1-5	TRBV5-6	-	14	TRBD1	TGTGCCAGCAGTTTCGGACAGGGGAATCAGCCCCAGCATTTT	CASSFGQGNQPQHF
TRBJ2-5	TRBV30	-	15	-	TGTGCCTGGAGTGTACAGGCGGGGGCCCGGGAGACCCAGTACTTC	CAWSVQAGARETQYF